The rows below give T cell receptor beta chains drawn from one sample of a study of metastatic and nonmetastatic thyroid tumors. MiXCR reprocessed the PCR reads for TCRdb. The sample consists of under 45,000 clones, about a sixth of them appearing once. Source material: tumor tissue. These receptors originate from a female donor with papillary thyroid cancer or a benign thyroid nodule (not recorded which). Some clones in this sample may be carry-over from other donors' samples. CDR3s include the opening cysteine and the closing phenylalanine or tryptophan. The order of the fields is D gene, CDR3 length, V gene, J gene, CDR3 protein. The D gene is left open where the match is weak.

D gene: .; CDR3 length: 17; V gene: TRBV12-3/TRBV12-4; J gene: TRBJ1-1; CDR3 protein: CASSSYPGAVGNTEAFF
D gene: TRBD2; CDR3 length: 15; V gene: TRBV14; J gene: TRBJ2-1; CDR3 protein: CASTSLGTSVNEQFF
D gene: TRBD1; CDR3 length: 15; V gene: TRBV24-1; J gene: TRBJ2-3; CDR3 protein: CATSEIPGQPDTQYF
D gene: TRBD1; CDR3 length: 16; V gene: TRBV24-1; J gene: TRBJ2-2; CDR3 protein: CATSDPGTGKDGELFF
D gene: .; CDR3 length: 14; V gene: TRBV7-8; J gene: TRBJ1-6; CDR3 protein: CASSLGQHHSPLHF
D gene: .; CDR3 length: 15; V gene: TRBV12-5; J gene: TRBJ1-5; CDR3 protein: CASKGEGGGNQPQHF
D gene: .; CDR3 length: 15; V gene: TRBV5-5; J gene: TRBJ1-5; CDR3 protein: CASSLGSYKDQPQHF
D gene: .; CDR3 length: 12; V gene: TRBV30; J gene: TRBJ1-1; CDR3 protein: CAWRTSNTEAFF
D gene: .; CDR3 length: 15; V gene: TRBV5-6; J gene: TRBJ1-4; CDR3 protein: CASSLGGQNSEKLFF
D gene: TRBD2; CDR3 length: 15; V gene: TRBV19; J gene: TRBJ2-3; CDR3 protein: CASSMGGRSVDTQYF
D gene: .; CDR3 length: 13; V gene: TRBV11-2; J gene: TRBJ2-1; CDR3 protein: CASSHGYPSPQFF
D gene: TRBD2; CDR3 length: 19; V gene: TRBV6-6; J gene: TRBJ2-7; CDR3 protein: CASSYSLPWTSGRNYEQYF
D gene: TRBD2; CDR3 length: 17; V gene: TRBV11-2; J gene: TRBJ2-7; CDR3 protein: CASSLELAGEWGYEQYF
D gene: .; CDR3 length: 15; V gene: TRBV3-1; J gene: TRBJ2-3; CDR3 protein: CASSREPQSTDTQYF
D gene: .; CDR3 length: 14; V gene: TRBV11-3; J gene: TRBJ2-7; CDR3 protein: CAISRPVSSYEQYF
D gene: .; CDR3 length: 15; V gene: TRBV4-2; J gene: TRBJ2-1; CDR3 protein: CASSSQGGQSDEQFF
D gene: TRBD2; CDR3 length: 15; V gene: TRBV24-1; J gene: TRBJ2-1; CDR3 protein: CATSSSAGVGYEQFF
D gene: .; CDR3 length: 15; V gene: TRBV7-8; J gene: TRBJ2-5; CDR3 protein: CASSLVPGMGETQYF
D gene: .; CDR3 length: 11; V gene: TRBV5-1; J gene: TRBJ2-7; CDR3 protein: CASSIWDEQYF
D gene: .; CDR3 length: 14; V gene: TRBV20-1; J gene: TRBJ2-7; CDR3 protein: CSAPRPGNSYEQYF
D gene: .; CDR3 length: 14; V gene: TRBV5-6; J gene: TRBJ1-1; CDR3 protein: CASSLVSPGTEAFF
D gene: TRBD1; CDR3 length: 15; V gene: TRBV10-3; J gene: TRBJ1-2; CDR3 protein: CAISETTGQGYGYTF
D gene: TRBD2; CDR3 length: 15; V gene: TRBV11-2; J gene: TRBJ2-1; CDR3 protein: CASSGLAGVNSEQFF
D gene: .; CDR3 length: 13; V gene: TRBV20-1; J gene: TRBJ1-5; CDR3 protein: CSDLHDSTQPQHF
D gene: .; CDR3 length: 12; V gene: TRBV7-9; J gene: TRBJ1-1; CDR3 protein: CASSLVGQEAFF
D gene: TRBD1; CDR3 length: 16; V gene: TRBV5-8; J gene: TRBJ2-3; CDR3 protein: CASSLVRQGGTDTQYF
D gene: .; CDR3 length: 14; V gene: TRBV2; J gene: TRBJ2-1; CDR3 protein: CASSGHRVNNEQFF
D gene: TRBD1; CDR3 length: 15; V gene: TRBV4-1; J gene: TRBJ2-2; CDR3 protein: CASSLTGVNTGELFF
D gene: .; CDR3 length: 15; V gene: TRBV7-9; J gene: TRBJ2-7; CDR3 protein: CASSVSASRRDEQYF
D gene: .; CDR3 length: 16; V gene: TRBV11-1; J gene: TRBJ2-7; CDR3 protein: CASSNPFGQSAYEQYF
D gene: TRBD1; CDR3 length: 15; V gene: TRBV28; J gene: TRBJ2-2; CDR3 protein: CASSFRTGNTGELFF
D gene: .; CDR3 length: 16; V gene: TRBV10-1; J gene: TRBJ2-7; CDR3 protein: CASSDSPCRSSYEQYF
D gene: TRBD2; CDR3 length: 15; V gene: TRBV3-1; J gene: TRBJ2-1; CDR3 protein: CASSLGLAGNNEQFF
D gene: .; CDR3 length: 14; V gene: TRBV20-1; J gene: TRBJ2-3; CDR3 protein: CSAPKGRNTDTQYF
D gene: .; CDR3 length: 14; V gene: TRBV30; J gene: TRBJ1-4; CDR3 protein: CAWSVGRINEKLFF
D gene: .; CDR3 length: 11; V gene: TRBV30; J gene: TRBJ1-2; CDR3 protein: CAWSVGFGYTF
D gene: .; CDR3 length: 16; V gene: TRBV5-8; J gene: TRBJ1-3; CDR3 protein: CASSWMSRASGNTIYF
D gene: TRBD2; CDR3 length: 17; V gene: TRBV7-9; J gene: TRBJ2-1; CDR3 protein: CASSFFPRVEAGVEQFF
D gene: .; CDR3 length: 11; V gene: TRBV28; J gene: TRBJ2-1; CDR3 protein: CASSSGLEQFF
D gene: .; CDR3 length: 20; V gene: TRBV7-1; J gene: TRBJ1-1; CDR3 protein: CASSSRPLWLGVAHDTEAFF
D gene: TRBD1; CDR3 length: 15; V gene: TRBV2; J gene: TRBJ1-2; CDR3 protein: CASSGQGAHSNGYTF
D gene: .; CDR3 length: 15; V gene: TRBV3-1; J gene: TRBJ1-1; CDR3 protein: CASSQAVGGISEAFF
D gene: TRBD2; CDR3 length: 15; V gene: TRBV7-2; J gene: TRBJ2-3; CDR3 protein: CASVPSGLGADTQYF
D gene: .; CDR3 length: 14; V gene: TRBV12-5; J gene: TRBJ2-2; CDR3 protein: CASGFSALTGELFF